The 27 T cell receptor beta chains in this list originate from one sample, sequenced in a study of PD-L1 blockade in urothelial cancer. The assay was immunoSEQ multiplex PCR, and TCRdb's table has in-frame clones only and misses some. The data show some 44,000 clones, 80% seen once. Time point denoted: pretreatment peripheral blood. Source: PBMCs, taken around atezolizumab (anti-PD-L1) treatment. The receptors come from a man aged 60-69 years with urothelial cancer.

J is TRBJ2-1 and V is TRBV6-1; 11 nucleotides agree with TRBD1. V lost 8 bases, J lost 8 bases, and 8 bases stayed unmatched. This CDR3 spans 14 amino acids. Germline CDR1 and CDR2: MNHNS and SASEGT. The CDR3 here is CASCLDRGRHEQFF. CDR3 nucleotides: TGTGCCAGCTGTCTGGACAGGGGGCGGCATGAGCAGTTCTTC.

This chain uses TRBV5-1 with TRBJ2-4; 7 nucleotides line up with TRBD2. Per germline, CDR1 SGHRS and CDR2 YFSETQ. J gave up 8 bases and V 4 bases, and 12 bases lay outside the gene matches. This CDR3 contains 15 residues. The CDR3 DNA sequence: TGCGCCAGCAGCCGGGCTGGGGGGGTGGGGGACATTCAGTACTTC. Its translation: CASSRAGGVGDIQYF.

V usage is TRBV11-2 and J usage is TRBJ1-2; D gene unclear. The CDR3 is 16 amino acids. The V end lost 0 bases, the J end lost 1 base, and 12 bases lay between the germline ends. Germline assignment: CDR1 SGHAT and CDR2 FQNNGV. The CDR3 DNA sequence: TGTGCCAGCAGCTTAGATCGAGGTCAGATTAACTATGGCTACACCTTC. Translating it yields CASSLDRGQINYGYTF.

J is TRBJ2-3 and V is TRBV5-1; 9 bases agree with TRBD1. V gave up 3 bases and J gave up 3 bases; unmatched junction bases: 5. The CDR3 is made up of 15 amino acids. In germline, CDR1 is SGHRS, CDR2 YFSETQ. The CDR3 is CASSSDRGRTDTQYF. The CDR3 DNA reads TGCGCCAGCAGCTCGGACAGGGGAAGAACAGATACGCAGTATTTT.

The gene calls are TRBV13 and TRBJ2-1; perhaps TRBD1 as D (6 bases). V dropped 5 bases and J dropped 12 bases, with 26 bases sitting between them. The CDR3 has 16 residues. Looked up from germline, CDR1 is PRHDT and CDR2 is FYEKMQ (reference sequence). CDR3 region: CASSPSTGNNWLVQFF. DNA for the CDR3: TGTGCCAGCAGCCCTTCTACAGGGAATAATTGGTTAGTGCAGTTCTTC.

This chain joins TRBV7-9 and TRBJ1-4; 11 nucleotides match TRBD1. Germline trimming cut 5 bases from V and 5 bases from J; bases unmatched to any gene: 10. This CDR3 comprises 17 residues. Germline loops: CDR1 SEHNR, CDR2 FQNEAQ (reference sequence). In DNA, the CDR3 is TGTGCCAGCAGCCTCTCGGACAGGGGGCATAAGAATGAAAAACTGTTTTTT. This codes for CASSLSDRGHKNEKLFF.

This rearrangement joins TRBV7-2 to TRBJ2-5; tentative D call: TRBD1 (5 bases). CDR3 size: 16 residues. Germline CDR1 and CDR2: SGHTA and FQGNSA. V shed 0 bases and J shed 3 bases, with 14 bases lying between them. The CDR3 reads CASSLAQGREKETQYF. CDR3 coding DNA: TGTGCCAGCAGCTTAGCGCAGGGCAGGGAAAAAGAGACCCAGTACTTC.

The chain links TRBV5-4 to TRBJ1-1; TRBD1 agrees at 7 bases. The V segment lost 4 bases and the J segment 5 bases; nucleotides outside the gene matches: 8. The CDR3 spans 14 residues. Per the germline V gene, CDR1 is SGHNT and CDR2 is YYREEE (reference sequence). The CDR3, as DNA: TGTGCCAGCAGCAGGGGACAGAGGGAGACTGAAGCTTTCTTT. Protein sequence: CASSRGQRETEAFF.

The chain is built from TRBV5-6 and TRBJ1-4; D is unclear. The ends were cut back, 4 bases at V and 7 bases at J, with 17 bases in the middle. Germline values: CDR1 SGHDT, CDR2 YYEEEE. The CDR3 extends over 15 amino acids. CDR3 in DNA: TGTGCCAGCAGCCCCACCCTGAGAGAGGGTGAAAAACTGTTTTTT. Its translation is CASSPTLREGEKLFF.

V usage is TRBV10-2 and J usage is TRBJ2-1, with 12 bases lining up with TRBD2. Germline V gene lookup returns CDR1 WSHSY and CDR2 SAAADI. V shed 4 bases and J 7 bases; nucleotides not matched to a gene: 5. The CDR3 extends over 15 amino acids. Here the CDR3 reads CASSASGGARNEQFF. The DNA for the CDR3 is TGCGCCAGCAGTGCTAGCGGGGGGGCGAGAAATGAGCAGTTCTTC.

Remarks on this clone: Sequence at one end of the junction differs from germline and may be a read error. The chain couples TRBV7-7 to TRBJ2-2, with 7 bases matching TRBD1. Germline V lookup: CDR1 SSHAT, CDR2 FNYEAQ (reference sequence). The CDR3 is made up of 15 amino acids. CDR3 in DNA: TGTGCTAGCAGCTCCGGGACAGAGAGCACCGGGGAGCTGTTTTTT. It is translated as CASSSGTESTGELFF.

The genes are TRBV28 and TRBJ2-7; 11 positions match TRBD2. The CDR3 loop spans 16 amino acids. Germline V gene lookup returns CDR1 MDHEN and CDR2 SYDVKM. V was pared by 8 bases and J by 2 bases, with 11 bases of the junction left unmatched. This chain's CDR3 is CASLDTSGGNPYEQYF. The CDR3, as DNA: TGTGCCAGCTTGGATACTAGCGGGGGAAACCCCTACGAGCAGTACTTC.

The CDR3 sequence: CASGLRQETQYF. Here the CDR3 DNA reads TGTGCCAGCGGCCTCCGCCAGGAGACCCAGTACTTC. The chain is built from TRBV28 and TRBJ2-5; no definite D call. Deletions cut 8 bases from V and 5 bases from J, with 12 bases between. Per germline, CDR1 MDHEN and CDR2 SYDVKM. The CDR3 is 12 amino acids.

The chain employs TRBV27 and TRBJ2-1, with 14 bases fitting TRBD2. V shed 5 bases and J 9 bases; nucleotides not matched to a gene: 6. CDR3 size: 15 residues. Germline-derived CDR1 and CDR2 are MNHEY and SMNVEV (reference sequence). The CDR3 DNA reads TGTGCCAGCAGTCCCGGACTAGCGGGAGGAACTGAGCAGTTCTTC. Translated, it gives CASSPGLAGGTEQFF.

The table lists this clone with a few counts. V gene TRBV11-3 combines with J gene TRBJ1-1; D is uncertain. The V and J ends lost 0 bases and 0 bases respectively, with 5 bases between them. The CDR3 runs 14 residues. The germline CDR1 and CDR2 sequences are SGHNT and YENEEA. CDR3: CASSLDPVNTEAFF. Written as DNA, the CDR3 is TGTGCCAGCAGCTTAGATCCCGTGAACACTGAAGCTTTCTTT.

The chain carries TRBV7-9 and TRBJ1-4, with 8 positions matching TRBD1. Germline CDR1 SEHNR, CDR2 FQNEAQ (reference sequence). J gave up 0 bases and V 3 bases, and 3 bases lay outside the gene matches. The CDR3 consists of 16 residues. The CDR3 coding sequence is TGTGCCAGCAGCTTGACAGGGGTCGCAACTAATGAAAAACTGTTTTTT. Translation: CASSLTGVATNEKLFF.

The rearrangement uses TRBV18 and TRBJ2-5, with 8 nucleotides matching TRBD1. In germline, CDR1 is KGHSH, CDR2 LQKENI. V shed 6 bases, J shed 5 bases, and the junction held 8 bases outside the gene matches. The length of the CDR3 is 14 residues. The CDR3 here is CASSQDRAGETQYF. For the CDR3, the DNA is TGTGCCAGCTCTCAGGACAGGGCTGGGGAGACCCAGTACTTC.

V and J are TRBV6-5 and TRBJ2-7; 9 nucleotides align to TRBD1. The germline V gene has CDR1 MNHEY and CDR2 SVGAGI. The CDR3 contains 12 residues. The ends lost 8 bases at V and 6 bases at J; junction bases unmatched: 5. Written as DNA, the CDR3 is TGTGCCAGCGGGCACAGGGGGCTCGAGCAGTACTTC. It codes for CASGHRGLEQYF.

CDR3 sequence: CASSQGRIDRPNEKLFF. The CDR3 DNA follows: TGTGCCAGCAGCCAAGGCAGGATCGACAGGCCGAATGAAAAACTGTTTTTT. V usage is TRBV14 and J usage is TRBJ1-4, with D possibly TRBD1 on 6 matching bases. V was shortened by 1 base and J by 5 bases, with 17 bases between the two germline ends. Germline loops: CDR1 SGHDN, CDR2 FVKESK. The CDR3 consists of 17 residues.

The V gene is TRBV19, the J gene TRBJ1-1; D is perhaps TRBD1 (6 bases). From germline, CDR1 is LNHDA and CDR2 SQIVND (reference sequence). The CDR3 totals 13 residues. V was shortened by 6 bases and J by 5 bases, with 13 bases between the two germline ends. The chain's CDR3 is CASSQGRVTEAFF. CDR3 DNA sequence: TGTGCCAGTAGCCAGGGGCGGGTTACTGAAGCTTTCTTT.

The chain's CDR3 is CASSSNYVNEQFF. The CDR3 DNA sequence: TGTGCCAGCAGCTCCAACTACGTGAATGAGCAGTTCTTC. This chain links TRBV5-6 with TRBJ2-1; D call uncertain. This CDR3 contains 13 residues. Germline V gene sequence: CDR1 SGHDT, CDR2 YYEEEE. The V and J ends lost 3 bases and 7 bases respectively, with 11 bases between them.

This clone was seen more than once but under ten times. The CDR3 loop reads CASSVVTGSTDTQYF. In DNA, the CDR3 is TGTGCCAGCAGCGTAGTGACAGGGAGCACAGATACGCAGTATTTT. The chain carries TRBV9 and TRBJ2-3; 7 bases line up with TRBD1. This CDR3 spans 15 amino acids. V dropped 0 bases and J dropped 0; count of bases not matched to a gene: 1. Germline loops: CDR1 SGDLS, CDR2 YYNGEE.

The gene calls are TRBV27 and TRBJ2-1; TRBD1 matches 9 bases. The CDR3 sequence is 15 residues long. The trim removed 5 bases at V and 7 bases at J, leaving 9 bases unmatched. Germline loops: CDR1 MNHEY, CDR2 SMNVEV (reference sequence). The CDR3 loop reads CASSIRQGVRNEQFF. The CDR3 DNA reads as TGTGCCAGCAGTATACGACAGGGGGTACGTAATGAGCAGTTCTTC.

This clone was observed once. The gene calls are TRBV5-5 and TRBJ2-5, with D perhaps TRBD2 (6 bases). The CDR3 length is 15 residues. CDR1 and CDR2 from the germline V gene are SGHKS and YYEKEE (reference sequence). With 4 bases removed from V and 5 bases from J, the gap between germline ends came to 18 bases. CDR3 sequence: CASSRPGDLSETQYF. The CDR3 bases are TGTGCCAGCAGCAGACCGGGGGACCTTTCGGAGACCCAGTACTTC.

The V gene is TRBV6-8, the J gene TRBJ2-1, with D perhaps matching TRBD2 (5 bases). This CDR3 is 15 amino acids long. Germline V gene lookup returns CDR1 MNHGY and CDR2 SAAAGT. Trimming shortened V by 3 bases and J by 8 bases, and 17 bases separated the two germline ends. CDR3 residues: CASSYSGFVGDEQFF. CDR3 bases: TGTGCCAGCAGTTATTCCGGGTTTGTCGGGGATGAGCAGTTCTTC.

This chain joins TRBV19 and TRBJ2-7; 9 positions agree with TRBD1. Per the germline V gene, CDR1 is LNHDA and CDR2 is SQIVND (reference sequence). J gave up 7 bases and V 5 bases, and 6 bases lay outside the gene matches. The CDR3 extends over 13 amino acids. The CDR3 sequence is CASSPGTGTEQYF. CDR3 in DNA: TGTGCCAGTAGTCCAGGGACAGGGACAGAGCAGTACTTC.

The CDR3 is CAISANRDSQETQYF. In DNA form, the CDR3 reads TGTGCCATCAGTGCTAACCGGGACAGCCAAGAGACCCAGTACTTC. J is TRBJ2-5 and V is TRBV10-3, with 7 bases that match TRBD1. CDR1 ENHRY and CDR2 SYGVKD come from the germline V gene. J was trimmed by 1 base and V by 4 bases; bases with no gene match: 6. This CDR3 comprises 15 residues.